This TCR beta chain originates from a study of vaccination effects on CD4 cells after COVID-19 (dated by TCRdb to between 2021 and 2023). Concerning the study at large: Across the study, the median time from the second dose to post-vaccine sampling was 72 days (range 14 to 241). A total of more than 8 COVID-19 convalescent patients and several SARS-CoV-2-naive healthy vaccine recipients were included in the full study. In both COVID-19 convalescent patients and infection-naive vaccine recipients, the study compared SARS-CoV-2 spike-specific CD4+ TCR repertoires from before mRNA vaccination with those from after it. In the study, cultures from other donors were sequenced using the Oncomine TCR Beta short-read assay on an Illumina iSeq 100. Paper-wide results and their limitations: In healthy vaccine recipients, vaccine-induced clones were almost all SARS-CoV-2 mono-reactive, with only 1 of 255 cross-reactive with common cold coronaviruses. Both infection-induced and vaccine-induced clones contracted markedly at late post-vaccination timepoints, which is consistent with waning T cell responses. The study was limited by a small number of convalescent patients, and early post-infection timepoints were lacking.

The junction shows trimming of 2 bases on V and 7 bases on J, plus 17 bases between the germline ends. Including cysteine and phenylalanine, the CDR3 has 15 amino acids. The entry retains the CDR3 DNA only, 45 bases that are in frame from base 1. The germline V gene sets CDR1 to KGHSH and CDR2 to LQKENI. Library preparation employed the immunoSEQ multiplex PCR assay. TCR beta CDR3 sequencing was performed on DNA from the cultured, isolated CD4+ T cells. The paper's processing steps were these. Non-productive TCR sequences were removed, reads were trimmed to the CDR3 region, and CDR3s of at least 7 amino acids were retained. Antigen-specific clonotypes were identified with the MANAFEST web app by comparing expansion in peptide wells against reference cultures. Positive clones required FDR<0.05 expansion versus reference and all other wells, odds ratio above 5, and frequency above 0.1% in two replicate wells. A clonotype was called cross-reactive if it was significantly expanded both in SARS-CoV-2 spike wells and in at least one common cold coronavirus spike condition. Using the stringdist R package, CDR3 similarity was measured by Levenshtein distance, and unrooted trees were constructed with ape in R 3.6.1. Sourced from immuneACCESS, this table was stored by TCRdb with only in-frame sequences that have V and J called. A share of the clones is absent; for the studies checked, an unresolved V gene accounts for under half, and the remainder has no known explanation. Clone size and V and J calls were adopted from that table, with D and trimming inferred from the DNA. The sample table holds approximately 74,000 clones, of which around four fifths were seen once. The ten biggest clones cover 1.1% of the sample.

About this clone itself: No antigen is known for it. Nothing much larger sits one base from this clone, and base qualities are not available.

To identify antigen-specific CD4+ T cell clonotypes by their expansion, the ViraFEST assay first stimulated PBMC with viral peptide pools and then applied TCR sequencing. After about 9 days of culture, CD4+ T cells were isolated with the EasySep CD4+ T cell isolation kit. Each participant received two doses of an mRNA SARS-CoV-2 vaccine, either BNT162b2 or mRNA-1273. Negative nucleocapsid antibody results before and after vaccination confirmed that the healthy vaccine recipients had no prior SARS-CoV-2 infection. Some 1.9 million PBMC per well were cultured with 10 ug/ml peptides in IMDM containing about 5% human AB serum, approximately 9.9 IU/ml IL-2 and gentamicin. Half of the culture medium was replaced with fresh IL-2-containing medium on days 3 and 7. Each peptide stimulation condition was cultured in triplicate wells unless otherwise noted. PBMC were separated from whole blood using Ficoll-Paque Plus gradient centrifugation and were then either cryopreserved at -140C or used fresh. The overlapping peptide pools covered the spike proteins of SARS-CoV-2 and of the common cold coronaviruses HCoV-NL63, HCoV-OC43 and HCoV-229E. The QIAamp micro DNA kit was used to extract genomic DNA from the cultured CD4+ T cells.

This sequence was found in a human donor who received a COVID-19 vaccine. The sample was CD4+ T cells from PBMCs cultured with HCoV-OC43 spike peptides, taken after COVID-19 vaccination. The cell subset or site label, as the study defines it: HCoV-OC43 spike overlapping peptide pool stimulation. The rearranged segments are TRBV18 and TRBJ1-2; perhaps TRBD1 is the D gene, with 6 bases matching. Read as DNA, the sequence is TGTGCCAGCTCACCATCAAGGGGGGGCGCAGTTGGCTACACCTTC. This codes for CASSPSRGGAVGYTF. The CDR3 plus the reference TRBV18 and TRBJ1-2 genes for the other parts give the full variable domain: NAGVMQNPRHLVRRRGQEARLRCSPMKGHSHVYWYRQLPEEGLKFMVYLQKENIIDESGMPKERFSAEFPKEGPSILRIQQVVRGDSAAYFCASSPSRGGAVGYTFGSGTRLTVV.